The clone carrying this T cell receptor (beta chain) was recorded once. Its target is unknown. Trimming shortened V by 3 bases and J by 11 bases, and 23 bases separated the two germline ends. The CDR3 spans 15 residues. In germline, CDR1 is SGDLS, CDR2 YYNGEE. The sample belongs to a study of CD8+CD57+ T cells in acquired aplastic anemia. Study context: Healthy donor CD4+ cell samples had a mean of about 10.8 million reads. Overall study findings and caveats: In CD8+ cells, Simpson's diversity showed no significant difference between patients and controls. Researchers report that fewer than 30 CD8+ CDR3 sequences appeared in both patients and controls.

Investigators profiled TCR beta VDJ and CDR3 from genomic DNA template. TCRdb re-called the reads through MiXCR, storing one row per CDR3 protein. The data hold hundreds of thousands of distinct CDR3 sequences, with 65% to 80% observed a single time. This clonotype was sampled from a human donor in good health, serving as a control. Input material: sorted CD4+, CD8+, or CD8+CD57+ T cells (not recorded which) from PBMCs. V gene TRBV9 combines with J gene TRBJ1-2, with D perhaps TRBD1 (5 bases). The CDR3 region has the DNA TGTGCCAGCAGCGCCGGGGGGGGGAACGATGAGCAGTACACCTTC. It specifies CASSAGGGNDEQYTF. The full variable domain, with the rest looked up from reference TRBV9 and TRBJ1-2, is DSGVTQTPKHLITATGQRVTLRCSPRSGDLSVYWYQQSLDQGLQFLIQYYNGEERAKGNILERFSAQQFPDLHSELNLSSLELGDSALYFCASSAGGGNDEQYTFGSGTRLTVV.